There are many counts of the clone carrying this TCR beta chain. The sample belongs to a study of breast tumors, draining lymph nodes, adjacent tissues. Axillary draining lymph nodes of breast cancer patients supplied the node samples. Trimming left V 1 base short and J 10 bases short, with 11 bases between. Germline V lookup: CDR1 LGHNA, CDR2 YNFKEQ. The CDR3 spans 13 residues. A single record per CDR3 protein comes from TCRdb applying MiXCR to the multiplex PCR reads. The sample has about 230,000 distinct CDR3 sequences; about 30% are singletons. The source is a female donor with breast cancer. Some clones in this sample may be carry-over from other donors' samples. The chain has TRBV4-2 and TRBJ2-1; D is perhaps TRBD2 (6 bases). Sequencing was carried out using axillary lymph node tissue. CDR3: CASSQALAGEQFF. DNA for the CDR3: TGTGCCAGCAGCCAAGCTCTCGCGGGAGAGCAGTTCTTC.